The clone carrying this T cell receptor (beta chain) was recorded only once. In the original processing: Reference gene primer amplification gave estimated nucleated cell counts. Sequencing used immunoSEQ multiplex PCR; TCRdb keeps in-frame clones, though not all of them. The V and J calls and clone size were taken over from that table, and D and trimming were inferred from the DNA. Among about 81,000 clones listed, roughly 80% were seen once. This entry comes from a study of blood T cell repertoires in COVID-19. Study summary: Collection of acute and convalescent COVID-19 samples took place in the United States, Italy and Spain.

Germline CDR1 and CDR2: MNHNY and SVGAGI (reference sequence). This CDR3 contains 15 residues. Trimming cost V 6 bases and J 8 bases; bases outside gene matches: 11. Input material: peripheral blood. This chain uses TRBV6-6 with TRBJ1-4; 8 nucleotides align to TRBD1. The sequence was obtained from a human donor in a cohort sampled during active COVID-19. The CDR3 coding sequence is TGTGCCAGCAGGAAACTCGGGACAGGTGGAGAAAAACTGTTTTTT. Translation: CASRKLGTGGEKLFF.